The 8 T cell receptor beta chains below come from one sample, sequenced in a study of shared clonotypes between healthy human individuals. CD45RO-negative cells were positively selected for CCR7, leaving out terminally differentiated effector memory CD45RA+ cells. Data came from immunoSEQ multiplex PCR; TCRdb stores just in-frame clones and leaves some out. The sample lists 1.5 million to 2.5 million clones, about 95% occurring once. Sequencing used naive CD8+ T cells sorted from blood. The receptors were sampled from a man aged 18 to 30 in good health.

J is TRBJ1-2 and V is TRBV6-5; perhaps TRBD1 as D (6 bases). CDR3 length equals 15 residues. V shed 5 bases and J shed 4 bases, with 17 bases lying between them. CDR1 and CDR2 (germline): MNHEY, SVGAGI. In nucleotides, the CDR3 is TGTGCCAGCAGTCCCCACCTACAGGGAACCTATGGCTACACCTTC. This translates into CASSPHLQGTYGYTF.

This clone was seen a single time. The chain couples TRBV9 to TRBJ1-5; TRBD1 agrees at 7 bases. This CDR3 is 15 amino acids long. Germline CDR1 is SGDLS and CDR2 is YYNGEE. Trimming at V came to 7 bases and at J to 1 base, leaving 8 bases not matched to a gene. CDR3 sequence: CASGDSSSSNQPQHF. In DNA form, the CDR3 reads TGTGCCAGCGGGGACAGTTCAAGCAGCAATCAGCCCCAGCATTTT.

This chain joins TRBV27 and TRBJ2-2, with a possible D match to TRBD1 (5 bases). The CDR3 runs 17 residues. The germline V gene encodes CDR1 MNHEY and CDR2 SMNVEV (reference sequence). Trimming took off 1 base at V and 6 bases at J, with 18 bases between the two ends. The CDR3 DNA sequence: TGTGCCAGCAGTTTATACACCCTAACAGGAGTCCCCGGGGAGCTGTTTTTT. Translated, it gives CASSLYTLTGVPGELFF.

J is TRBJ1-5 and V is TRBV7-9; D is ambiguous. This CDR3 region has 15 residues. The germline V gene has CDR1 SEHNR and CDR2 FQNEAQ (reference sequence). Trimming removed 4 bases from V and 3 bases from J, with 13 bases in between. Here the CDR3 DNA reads TGTGCCAGCAGCTCAAGTTGGGGTTCCAATCAGCCCCAGCATTTT. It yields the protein CASSSSWGSNQPQHF.

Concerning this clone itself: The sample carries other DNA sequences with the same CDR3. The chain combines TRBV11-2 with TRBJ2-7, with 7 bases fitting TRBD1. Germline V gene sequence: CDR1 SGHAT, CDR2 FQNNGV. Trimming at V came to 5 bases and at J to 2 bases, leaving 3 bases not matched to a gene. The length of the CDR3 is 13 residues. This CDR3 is CASSRGQTYEQYF. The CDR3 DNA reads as TGTGCCAGCAGCCGGGGACAGACCTACGAGCAGTACTTC.

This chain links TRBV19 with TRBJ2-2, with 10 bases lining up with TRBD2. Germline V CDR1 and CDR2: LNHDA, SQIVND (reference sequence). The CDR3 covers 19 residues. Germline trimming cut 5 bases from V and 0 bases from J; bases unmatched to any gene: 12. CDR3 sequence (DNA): TGTGCCAGTAGTGGAGGACTAGCGGCGAGATTCGCGAACACCGGGGAGCTGTTTTTT. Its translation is CASSGGLAARFANTGELFF.

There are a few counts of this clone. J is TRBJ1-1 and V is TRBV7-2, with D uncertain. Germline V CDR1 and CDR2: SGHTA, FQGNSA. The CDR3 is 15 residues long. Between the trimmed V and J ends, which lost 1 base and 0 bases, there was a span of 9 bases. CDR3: CASSLGWEMNTEAFF. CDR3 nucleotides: TGTGCCAGCAGCTTAGGTTGGGAAATGAACACTGAAGCTTTCTTT.

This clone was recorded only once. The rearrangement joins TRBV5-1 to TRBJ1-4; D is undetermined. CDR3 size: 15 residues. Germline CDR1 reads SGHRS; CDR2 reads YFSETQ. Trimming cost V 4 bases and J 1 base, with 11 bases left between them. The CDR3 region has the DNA TGCGCCAGCAGCACAACTCCAGGAACTAATGAAAAACTGTTTTTT. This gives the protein CASSTTPGTNEKLFF.